The 21 T cell receptor beta chains presented below share a single source sample, sequenced in a study of T cell changes during pregnancy in multiple sclerosis. Libraries were prepared by immunoSEQ multiplex PCR; TCRdb keeps only in-frame clonotypes and omits some of them. Of just under 85,000 clones listed, approximately 90% are singletons. This specimen consisted of peripheral blood, obtained in the first trimester of pregnancy. The receptors come from a female donor with multiple sclerosis, enrolled in a pregnancy study.

V gene TRBV9 combines with J gene TRBJ1-3; no definite D call. The CDR3 is made up of 15 amino acids. V dropped 0 bases and J dropped 2 bases, with 9 bases sitting between them. Germline-derived CDR1 and CDR2 are SGDLS and YYNGEE. This chain's CDR3 is CASSVEEGAGNTIYF. For the CDR3, the DNA is TGTGCCAGCAGCGTAGAAGAGGGCGCTGGAAACACCATATATTTT. The whole variable domain, remainder taken from reference TRBV9 and TRBJ1-3, is DSGVTQTPKHLITATGQRVTLRCSPRSGDLSVYWYQQSLDQGLQFLIQYYNGEERAKGNILERFSAQQFPDLHSELNLSSLELGDSALYFCASSVEEGAGNTIYFGEGSWLTVV.

The chain recombines TRBV7-9 with TRBJ1-6; a weak D match, TRBD1 (6 bases). Trimming stripped 4 bases from V and 8 bases from J, with 21 bases between. Looked up from germline, CDR1 is SEHNR and CDR2 is FQNEAQ (reference sequence). The CDR3 is 17 amino acids. In DNA, the CDR3 is TGTGCCAGCAGCTCCTCCGGGACACCCACTAGGGATTCACCCCTCCACTTT. Amino acid sequence: CASSSSGTPTRDSPLHF.

The J gene is TRBJ2-7, the V gene TRBV7-9, with D unclear. V gave up 1 base and J gave up 0 bases, with 13 bases separating them. This CDR3 contains 16 residues. Germline-derived CDR1 and CDR2 are SEHNR and FQNEAQ (reference sequence). This CDR3 is CASSLGVGGFSYEQYF. The CDR3 nucleotides read TGTGCCAGCAGCTTAGGGGTAGGCGGCTTCTCCTACGAGCAGTACTTC.

The gene calls are TRBV2 and TRBJ1-2; 7 positions agree with TRBD1. The germline V gene has CDR1 SNHLY and CDR2 FYNNEI. The CDR3 totals 15 residues. V dropped 6 bases and J dropped 0; count of bases not matched to a gene: 7. This chain's CDR3 is CASRKGQQANYGYTF. The CDR3 bases are TGTGCCAGCAGGAAGGGACAGCAAGCTAACTATGGCTACACCTTC.

This chain connects TRBV2 to TRBJ2-3, with 8 positions matching TRBD1. With 4 bases clipped from V and 4 bases from J, the junction kept 7 bases outside the gene matches. CDR1 SNHLY and CDR2 FYNNEI come from the germline V gene. This CDR3 region has 15 residues. The CDR3 here is CASSAQQGVADTQYF. CDR3 nucleotide sequence: TGTGCCAGCAGTGCACAACAGGGGGTCGCAGATACGCAGTATTTT.

V gene TRBV6-5 combines with J gene TRBJ2-1, with a weak D call TRBD2 (6 bases). Trimming shortened V by 4 bases and J by 9 bases, and 13 bases separated the two germline ends. Germline lookup yields CDR1 MNHEY and CDR2 SVGAGI. The CDR3 loop spans 13 amino acids. The CDR3 coding sequence is TGTGCCAGCAGTTGGGACGTCGGGAGTGAGCAGTTCTTC. It is translated as CASSWDVGSEQFF.

This chain links TRBV6-5 with TRBJ2-5; 7 bases are a match to TRBD1. The CDR3 covers 15 residues. Trimming cost V 5 bases and J 3 bases; bases outside gene matches: 9. Germline V gene data show CDR1 as MNHEY and CDR2 as SVGAGI. In DNA form, the CDR3 reads TGTGCCAGCAGTGCTTCCGGGACAGAGAAAGAGACCCAGTACTTC. Translating it yields CASSASGTEKETQYF.

The chain uses TRBV5-6 and TRBJ2-7; 9 bases agree with TRBD1. The CDR3 spans 14 residues. The V segment lost 4 bases and the J segment 0 bases; nucleotides outside the gene matches: 2. Germline CDR1 SGHDT, CDR2 YYEEEE. CDR3 amino acids: CASSRTGDSYEQYF. The CDR3 region has the DNA TGTGCCAGCAGCCGGACAGGGGACTCCTACGAGCAGTACTTC. The variable domain in full, completed from reference TRBV5-6 and TRBJ2-7, reads DAGVTQSPTHLIKTRGQQVTLRCSPKSGHDTVSWYQQALGQGPQFIFQYYEEEERQRGNFPDRFSGHQFPNYSSELNVNALLLGDSALYLCASSRTGDSYEQYFGPGTRLTVT.

V gene TRBV28 combines with J gene TRBJ2-1; 9 nucleotides agree with TRBD2. CDR3 length: 15 residues. V dropped 8 bases and J dropped 6; count of bases not matched to a gene: 11. Germline-derived CDR1 and CDR2 are MDHEN and SYDVKM. The CDR3 region is CASSSPREGRNEQFF. CDR3 in DNA: TGTGCCAGCTCATCCCCGCGGGAGGGCCGCAATGAGCAGTTCTTC.

This chain joins TRBV7-9 and TRBJ2-5, with 12 nucleotides matching TRBD2. Germline-derived CDR1 and CDR2 are SEHNR and FQNEAQ (reference sequence). The ends lost 5 bases at V and 2 bases at J; junction bases unmatched: 3. The CDR3 is made up of 15 amino acids. The CDR3 DNA follows: TGTGCCAGCAGCCGGACTAGCGGGGTTCAAGAGACCCAGTACTTC. It encodes CASSRTSGVQETQYF.

This clone occurred once. The V gene is TRBV4-1, the J gene TRBJ2-2; D perhaps matches TRBD1 (5 bases). The CDR3 totals 16 residues. Deletions cut 0 bases from V and 6 bases from J, with 14 bases between. In germline, CDR1 is MGHRA, CDR2 YSYEKL. The CDR3 region is CASSQEHRLNSGELFF. The CDR3 DNA follows: TGCGCCAGCAGCCAAGAACACAGGTTAAATTCCGGGGAGCTGTTTTTT.

The rearrangement uses TRBV6-5 and TRBJ1-2; possibly TRBD1 for D (6 bases). V lost 2 bases and J 6 bases, leaving 13 bases between the germline ends. The germline V gene encodes CDR1 MNHEY and CDR2 SVGAGI. The CDR3 has 14 residues. The CDR3 is CASSYVQGTDGYTF. The CDR3 coding sequence is TGTGCCAGCAGTTACGTTCAGGGGACGGATGGCTACACCTTC.

The rearrangement uses TRBV18 and TRBJ2-2; 14 positions match TRBD2. Germline lookup yields CDR1 KGHSH and CDR2 LQKENI. V was clipped by 3 bases and J by 3 bases; unmatched bases: 6. The CDR3 length is 18 residues. DNA of the CDR3: TGTGCCAGCTCACCGGCGGGACTAGCGGGAGTAGACACCGGGGAGCTGTTTTTT. Its translation is CASSPAGLAGVDTGELFF.

This chain links TRBV19 with TRBJ1-2, with 9 bases that match TRBD1. CDR3 length: 15 amino acids. Trimming at V came to 0 bases and at J to 5 bases, leaving 4 bases not matched to a gene. The germline CDR1 and CDR2 sequences are LNHDA and SQIVND (reference sequence). CDR3 DNA: TGTGCCAGTAGTATAGAAGGACAGGGGCTTTATGGCTACACCTTC. Its protein product is CASSIEGQGLYGYTF.

This chain connects TRBV5-4 to TRBJ2-3; 14 nucleotides line up with TRBD2. Germline V CDR1 and CDR2: SGHNT, YYREEE (reference sequence). This CDR3 contains 17 residues. V lost 4 bases to trimming and J lost 7 bases; unmatched junction nucleotides: 11. The CDR3 nucleotides read TGTGCCAGCAGCCCCTTGACTAGCGGGGGGGCGACACATACGCAGTATTTT. This codes for CASSPLTSGGATHTQYF. The whole variable domain, filled in from reference TRBV5-4 and TRBJ2-3, reads ETGVTQSPTHLIKTRGQQVTLRCSSQSGHNTVSWYQQALGQGPQFIFQYYREEENGRGNFPPRFSGLQFPNYSSELNVNALELDDSALYLCASSPLTSGGATHTQYFGPGTRLTVL.

The chain joins TRBV7-3 to TRBJ2-1; 8 bases are shared with TRBD2. V gave up 5 bases and J gave up 1 base; unmatched junction bases: 4. CDR1 SGHTA and CDR2 FQGTGA come from the germline V gene. This CDR3 is 15 amino acids long. The DNA for the CDR3 is TGTGCCAGCAGCCCCGGGAGGGGATCCTACAATGAGCAGTTCTTC. Its translation: CASSPGRGSYNEQFF. Combining the CDR3 with reference TRBV7-3 and TRBJ2-1 gives the whole variable domain GAGVSQTPSNKVTEKGKYVELRCDPISGHTALYWYRQSLGQGPEFLIYFQGTGAADDSGLPNDRFFAVRPEGSVSTLKIQRTERGDSAVYLCASSPGRGSYNEQFFGPGTRLTVL.

This clone came up once. The rearrangement uses TRBV11-3 and TRBJ1-1, with D hard to call. The CDR3 has 13 residues. Trimming removed 3 bases from V and 4 bases from J, with 9 bases in between. The V gene's germline CDR1 is SGHNT and CDR2 YENEEA. The CDR3 DNA sequence: TGTGCCAGCAGCTTTACTGCCGGCACTGAAGCTTTCTTT. Protein sequence: CASSFTAGTEAFF.

This clone was seen just once. The CDR3 protein is CASTRWVGTEAFF. The CDR3 DNA reads TGTGCCAGTACTAGATGGGTTGGGACTGAAGCTTTCTTT. The chain joins TRBV19 to TRBJ1-1; D is ambiguous. The CDR3 covers 13 residues. Trimming removed 7 bases at V and 5 bases at J, with 14 bases between. Germline CDR1 reads LNHDA; CDR2 reads SQIVND (reference sequence).

This clone was recorded once. This chain joins TRBV6-6 and TRBJ1-5; the D gene is possibly TRBD1 (5 bases). Germline values: CDR1 MNHNY, CDR2 SVGAGI (reference sequence). There are 14 residues in the CDR3. Trimming stripped 8 bases from V and 2 bases from J, with 13 bases between. For the CDR3, the DNA is TGTGCCAGCGTGGGGGGTTTGGGCAATCAGCCCCAGCATTTT. Translating gives CASVGGLGNQPQHF.

The V gene is TRBV19, the J gene TRBJ1-6; the D gene is possibly TRBD1 (6 bases). V was pared by 5 bases and J by 4 bases, with 9 bases between. The CDR3 consists of 14 residues. Germline assignment: CDR1 LNHDA and CDR2 SQIVND (reference sequence). The chain's CDR3 is CASSADRYNSPLHF. As DNA, the CDR3 is TGTGCCAGTAGTGCGGACAGATATAATTCACCCCTCCACTTT. The whole variable domain, remainder taken from reference TRBV19 and TRBJ1-6, is DGGITQSPKYLFRKEGQNVTLSCEQNLNHDAMYWYRQDPGQGLRLIYYSQIVNDFQKGDIAEGYSVSREKKESFPLTVTSAQKNPTAFYLCASSADRYNSPLHFGNGTRLTVT.

The chain joins TRBV5-6 to TRBJ2-7, with TRBD2 matching over 7 bases. CDR3 length: 13 residues. The V segment lost 7 bases and the J segment 4 bases; nucleotides outside the gene matches: 8. Germline CDR1 and CDR2: SGHDT and YYEEEE. The chain's CDR3 is CASGGTSEYEQYF. CDR3 sequence (DNA): TGTGCCAGCGGGGGAACTAGCGAATACGAGCAGTACTTC.